A single sample gave rise to the 10 T cell receptor beta chains below, sequenced in a study of chemoradiotherapy in HPV16-positive cancers. Repertoires were generated with immunoSEQ multiplex PCR, while TCRdb's copy carries only in-frame clones and drops some. The sample holds 1,500 to 2,000 clones, about three quarters seen once. The sequenced sample was tumor tissue, obtained from a patient who underwent chemoradiotherapy. These receptors all stem from a human donor with HPV-associated anogenital cancer.

As for this clone: One junction end disagrees with the germline gene, perhaps due to a read error. This chain joins TRBV7-7 and TRBJ2-5, with 8 positions matching TRBD1. This CDR3 comprises 13 residues. Germline-derived CDR1 and CDR2 are SSHAT and FNYEAQ (reference sequence). The CDR3 DNA reads as TGTGCTAGCAGCGCGGACAGGGTTGAGACCCAGTACTTC. Its protein product is CASSADRVETQYF.

This sequence joins TRBV27 and TRBJ1-1; D not certain. The CDR3 is 14 amino acids. Trimming shortened V by 2 bases and J by 10 bases, and 17 bases separated the two germline ends. Germline CDR1 MNHEY, CDR2 SMNVEV (reference sequence). The CDR3 nucleotides read TGTGCCAGCAGTTTACGTGATAGTGCTCGGATAGCTTTCTTT. Translation: CASSLRDSARIAFF.

The chain couples TRBV19 to TRBJ2-1; D remains unclear. The CDR3 runs to 15 residues. V lost 5 bases, J lost 5 bases, and 16 bases lay in between. CDR1 is LNHDA and CDR2 is SQIVND in the germline V gene (reference sequence). CDR3: CASSPDSTINNEQFF. The CDR3 nucleotides are TGTGCCAGTAGTCCCGACTCCACGATCAACAATGAGCAGTTCTTC.

The rearrangement joins TRBV6-1 to TRBJ1-2; D gene unclear. Germline loops: CDR1 MNHNS, CDR2 SASEGT. V gave up 4 bases and J gave up 3 bases, with 9 bases separating them. The CDR3 has 13 amino acids. DNA of the CDR3: TGTGCCAGCAGTGGCAGTCTCTACTATGGCTACACCTTC. It translates to CASSGSLYYGYTF.

This clone has a handful of counts. This rearrangement joins TRBV12-5 to TRBJ1-1; 8 positions match TRBD1. V lost 3 bases and J lost 7; bases outside the gene matches: 10. The CDR3 runs 15 residues. Germline V CDR1 and CDR2: LGHNT, FRNRAP. The CDR3 nucleotides are TGTGCTAGTGGTTTTTGGACAGGGATATATGGTGAAGCTTTCTTT. It translates to CASGFWTGIYGEAFF.

The chain recombines TRBV7-6 with TRBJ2-7; maybe TRBD2 (5 bases). Per germline, CDR1 SGHVS and CDR2 FNYEAQ. The CDR3 contains 14 residues. Trimming removed 3 bases from V and 2 bases from J, with 11 bases in between. The CDR3 reads CASSFMGAPYEQYF. In DNA form, the CDR3 reads TGTGCCAGCAGCTTCATGGGAGCTCCCTACGAGCAGTACTTC.

The chain links TRBV27 to TRBJ2-1; D possibly corresponds to TRBD2 (5 bases). This CDR3 contains 15 residues. From germline, CDR1 is MNHEY and CDR2 SMNVEV (reference sequence). The V and J ends lost 3 bases and 6 bases respectively, with 15 bases between them. CDR3 DNA: TGTGCCAGCAGTTTGACTACTTATTCGGGCAATGAGCAGTTCTTC. This gives the protein CASSLTTYSGNEQFF.

This sequence joins TRBV6-1 and TRBJ1-2, with D uncertain. This CDR3 region has 12 residues. Germline V gives CDR1 MNHNS, CDR2 SASEGT. V lost 5 bases and J lost 6, with 10 bases in between. CDR3 loop: CASSSRVDGYTF. DNA for the CDR3: TGTGCCAGCAGTTCTAGAGTCGATGGCTACACCTTC.

This clone was seen a few times. This chain links TRBV2 with TRBJ2-5, with D possibly matching TRBD2 (6 bases). There are 16 residues in the CDR3. The germline V and J ends were trimmed by 7 bases and 1 base, with 19 bases remaining between them. Germline V gene lookup returns CDR1 SNHLY and CDR2 FYNNEI. The CDR3 DNA follows: TGTGCCAGCACCGAGGATCTAGCGAGACTCCAAGAGACCCAGTACTTC. Its protein is CASTEDLARLQETQYF. The entire variable domain, with the rest obtained from reference TRBV2 and TRBJ2-5, is as follows: EPEVTQTPSHQVTQMGQEVILRCVPISNHLYFYWYRQILGQKVEFLVSFYNNEISEKSEIFDDQFSVERPDGSNFTLKIRSTKLEDSAMYFCASTEDLARLQETQYFGPGTRLLVL.

This chain uses TRBV9 with TRBJ2-5, with 11 bases lining up with TRBD2. Trimming cost V 4 bases and J 2 bases; bases outside gene matches: 4. Germline V gene lookup returns CDR1 SGDLS and CDR2 YYNGEE. The CDR3 covers 15 residues. The CDR3 region is CASSNRLAGQETQYF. For the CDR3, the DNA is TGTGCCAGCAGCAACCGACTAGCGGGGCAAGAGACCCAGTACTTC.